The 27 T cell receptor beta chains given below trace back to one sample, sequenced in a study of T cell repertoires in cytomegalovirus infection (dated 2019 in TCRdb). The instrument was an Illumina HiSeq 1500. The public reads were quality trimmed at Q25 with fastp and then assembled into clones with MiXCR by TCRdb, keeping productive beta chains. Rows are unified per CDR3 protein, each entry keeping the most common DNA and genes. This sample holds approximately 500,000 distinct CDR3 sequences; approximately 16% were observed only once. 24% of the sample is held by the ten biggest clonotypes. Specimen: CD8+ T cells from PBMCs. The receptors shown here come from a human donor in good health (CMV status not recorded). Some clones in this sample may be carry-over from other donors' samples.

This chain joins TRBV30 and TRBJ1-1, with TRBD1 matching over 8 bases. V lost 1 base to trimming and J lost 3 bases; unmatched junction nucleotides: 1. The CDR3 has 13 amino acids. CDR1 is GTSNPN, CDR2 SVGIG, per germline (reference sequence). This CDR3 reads CAWSGQGHTEAFF. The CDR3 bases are TGTGCCTGGAGTGGACAGGGGCACACTGAAGCTTTCTTT. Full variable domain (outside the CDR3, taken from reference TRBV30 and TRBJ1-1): SQTIHQWPATLVQPVGSPLSLECTVEGTSNPNLYWYRQAAGRGLQLLFYSVGIGQISSEVPQNLSASRPQDRQFILSSKKLLLSDSGFYLCAWSGQGHTEAFFGQGTRLTVV.

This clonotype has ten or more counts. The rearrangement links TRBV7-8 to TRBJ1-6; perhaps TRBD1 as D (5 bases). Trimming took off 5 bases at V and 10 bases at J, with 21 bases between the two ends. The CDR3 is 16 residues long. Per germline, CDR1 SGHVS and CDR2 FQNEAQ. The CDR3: CASSPTYMGGGSPLHF. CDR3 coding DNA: TGTGCCAGCAGCCCAACTTACATGGGCGGGGGGTCACCCCTCCACTTT.

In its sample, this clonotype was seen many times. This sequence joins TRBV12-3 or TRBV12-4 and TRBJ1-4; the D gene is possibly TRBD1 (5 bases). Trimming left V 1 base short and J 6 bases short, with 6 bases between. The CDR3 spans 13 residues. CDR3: CASSLGGDEKLFF. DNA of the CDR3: TGTGCCAGCAGTTTAGGAGGGGATGAAAAACTGTTTTTT.

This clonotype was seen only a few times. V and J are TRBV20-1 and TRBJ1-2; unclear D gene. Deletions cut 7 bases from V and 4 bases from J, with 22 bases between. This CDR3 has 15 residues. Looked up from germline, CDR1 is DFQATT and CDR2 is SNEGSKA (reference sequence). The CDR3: CSVPEARPGIYGYTF. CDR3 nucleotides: TGCAGTGTGCCAGAAGCTCGTCCCGGGATCTATGGCTACACCTTC.

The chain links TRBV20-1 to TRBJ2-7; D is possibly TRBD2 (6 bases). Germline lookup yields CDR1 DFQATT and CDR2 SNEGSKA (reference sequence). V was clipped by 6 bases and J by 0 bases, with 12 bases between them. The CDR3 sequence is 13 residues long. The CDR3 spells CSASSGDSYEQYF. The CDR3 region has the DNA TGCAGTGCCAGTTCGGGGGACTCCTACGAGCAGTACTTC.

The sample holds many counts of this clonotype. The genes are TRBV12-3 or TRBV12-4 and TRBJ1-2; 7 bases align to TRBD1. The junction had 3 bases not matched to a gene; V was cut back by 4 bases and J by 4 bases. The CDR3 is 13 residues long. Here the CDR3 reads CASSSQGSYGYTF. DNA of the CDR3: TGTGCCAGCAGTTCACAGGGGAGCTATGGCTACACCTTC.

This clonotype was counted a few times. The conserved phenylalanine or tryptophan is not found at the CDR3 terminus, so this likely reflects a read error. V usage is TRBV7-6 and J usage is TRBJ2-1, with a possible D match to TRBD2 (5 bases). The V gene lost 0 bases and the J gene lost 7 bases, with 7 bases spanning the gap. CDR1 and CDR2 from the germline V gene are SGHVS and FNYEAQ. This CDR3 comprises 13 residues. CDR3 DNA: TGTGCCAGCAGCTTAGCCGGCGGGAATGAGCAGTTCTTA. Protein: CASSLAGGNEQFL.

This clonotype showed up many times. CDR3 nucleotides: TGCGCCAGCAGCCAAGATCCGGCTAACTATGGCTACACCTTC. It translates to CASSQDPANYGYTF. This chain connects TRBV4-1 to TRBJ1-2; D remains ambiguous. The V end was cut by 0 bases, the J end by 0 bases, with 5 bases between. The CDR3 runs to 14 residues. Per germline, CDR1 MGHRA and CDR2 YSYEKL.

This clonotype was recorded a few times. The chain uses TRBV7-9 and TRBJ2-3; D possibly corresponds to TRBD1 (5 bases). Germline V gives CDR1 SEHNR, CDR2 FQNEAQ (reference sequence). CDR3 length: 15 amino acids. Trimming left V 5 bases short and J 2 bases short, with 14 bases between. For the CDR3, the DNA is TGTGCCAGCAGCCCCTTGGGGCCCGTCACAGATACGCAGTATTTT. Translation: CASSPLGPVTDTQYF. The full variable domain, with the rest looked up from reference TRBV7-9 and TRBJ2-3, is DTGVSQNPRHKITKRGQNVTFRCDPISEHNRLYWYRQTLGQGPEFLTYFQNEAQLEKSRLLSDRFSAERPKGSFSTLEIQRTEQGDSAMYLCASSPLGPVTDTQYFGPGTRLTVL.

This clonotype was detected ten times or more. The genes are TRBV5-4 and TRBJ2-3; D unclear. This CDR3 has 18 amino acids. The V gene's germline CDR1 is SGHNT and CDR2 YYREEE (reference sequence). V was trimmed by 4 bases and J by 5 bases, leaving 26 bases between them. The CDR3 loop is CASSASRVRLSRVDTQYF. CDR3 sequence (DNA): TGTGCCAGCAGCGCCTCGAGAGTCCGGCTTTCTCGTGTAGATACGCAGTATTTT. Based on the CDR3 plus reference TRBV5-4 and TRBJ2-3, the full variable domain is ETGVTQSPTHLIKTRGQQVTLRCSSQSGHNTVSWYQQALGQGPQFIFQYYREEENGRGNFPPRFSGLQFPNYSSELNVNALELDDSALYLCASSASRVRLSRVDTQYFGPGTRLTVL.

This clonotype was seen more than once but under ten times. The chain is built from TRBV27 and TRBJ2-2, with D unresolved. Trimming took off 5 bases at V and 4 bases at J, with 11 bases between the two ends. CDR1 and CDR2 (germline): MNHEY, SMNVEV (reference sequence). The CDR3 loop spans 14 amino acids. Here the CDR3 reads CASSRVIFTGELFF. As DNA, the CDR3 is TGTGCCAGCAGTCGCGTAATTTTCACCGGGGAGCTGTTTTTT.

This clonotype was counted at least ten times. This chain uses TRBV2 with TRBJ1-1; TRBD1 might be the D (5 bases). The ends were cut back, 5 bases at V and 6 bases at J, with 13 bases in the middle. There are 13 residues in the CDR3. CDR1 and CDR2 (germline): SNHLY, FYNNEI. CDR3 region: CASSMQLGAEAFF. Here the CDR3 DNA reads TGTGCCAGCAGTATGCAATTAGGGGCTGAAGCTTTCTTT.

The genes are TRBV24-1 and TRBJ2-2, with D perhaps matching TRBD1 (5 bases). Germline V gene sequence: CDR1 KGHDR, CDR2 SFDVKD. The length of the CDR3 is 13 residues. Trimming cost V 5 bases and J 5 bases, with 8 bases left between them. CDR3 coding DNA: TGTGCCACCAGTGGGCAGGGTACCGGGGAGCTGTTTTTT. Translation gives CATSGQGTGELFF.

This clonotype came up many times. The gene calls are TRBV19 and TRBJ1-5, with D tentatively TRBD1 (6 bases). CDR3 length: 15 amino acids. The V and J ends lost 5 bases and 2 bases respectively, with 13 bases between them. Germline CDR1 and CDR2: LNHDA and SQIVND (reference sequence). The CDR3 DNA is TGTGCCAGTAGTTTCCCGGACAGCCGCAATCAGCCCCAGCATTTT. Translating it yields CASSFPDSRNQPQHF.

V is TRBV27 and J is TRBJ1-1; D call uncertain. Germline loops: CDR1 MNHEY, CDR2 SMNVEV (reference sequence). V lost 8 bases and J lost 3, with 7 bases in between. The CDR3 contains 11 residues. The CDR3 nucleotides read TGTGCCAGCGGCGCTTACACTGAAGCTTTCTTT. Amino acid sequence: CASGAYTEAFF.

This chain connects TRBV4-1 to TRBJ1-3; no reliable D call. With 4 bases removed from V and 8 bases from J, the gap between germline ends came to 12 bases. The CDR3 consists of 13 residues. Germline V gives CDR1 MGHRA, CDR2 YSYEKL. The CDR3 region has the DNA TGCGCCAGCAGCCCGATAATGACGGACACCATATATTTT. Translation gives CASSPIMTDTIYF.

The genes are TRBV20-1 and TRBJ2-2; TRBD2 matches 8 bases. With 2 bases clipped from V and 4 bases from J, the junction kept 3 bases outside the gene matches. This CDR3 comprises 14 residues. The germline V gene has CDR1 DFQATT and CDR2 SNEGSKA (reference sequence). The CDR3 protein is CSARPGTSTGELFF. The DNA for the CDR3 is TGCAGTGCTAGACCCGGGACTAGCACCGGGGAGCTGTTTTTT.

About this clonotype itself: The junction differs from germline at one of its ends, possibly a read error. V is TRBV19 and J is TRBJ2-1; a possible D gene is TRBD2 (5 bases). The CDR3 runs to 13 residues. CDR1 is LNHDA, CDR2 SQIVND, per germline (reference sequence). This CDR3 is CSSSLASYNEQFF. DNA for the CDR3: TGTTCCAGTAGTTTAGCGAGCTACAATGAGCAGTTCTTC.

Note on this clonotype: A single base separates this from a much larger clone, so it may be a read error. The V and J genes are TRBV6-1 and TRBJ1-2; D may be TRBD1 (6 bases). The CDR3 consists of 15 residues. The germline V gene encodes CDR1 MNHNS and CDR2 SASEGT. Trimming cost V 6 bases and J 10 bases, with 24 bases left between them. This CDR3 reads CASSQLRQAVRVYTF. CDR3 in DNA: TGTGCCAGCAGCCAATTACGACAGGCGGTGAGGGTCTACACCTTC.

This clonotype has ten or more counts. CDR3 sequence (DNA): TGTGCCAGCAGCCTTGCAGGGGGAATCTACAATGAGCAGTTCTTC. Translating it yields CASSLAGGIYNEQFF. The rearrangement uses TRBV11-2 and TRBJ2-1, with TRBD1 matching over 7 bases. Germline assignment: CDR1 SGHAT and CDR2 FQNNGV. The CDR3 sequence is 15 residues long. Trimming removed 5 bases from V and 3 bases from J; junction bases left unmatched: 7.

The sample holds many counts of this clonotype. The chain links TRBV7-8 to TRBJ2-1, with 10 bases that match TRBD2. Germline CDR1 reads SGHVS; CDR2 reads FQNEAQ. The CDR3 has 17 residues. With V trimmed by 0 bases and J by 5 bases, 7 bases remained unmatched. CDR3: CASSLAGLALINNEQFF. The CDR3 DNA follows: TGTGCCAGCAGCTTAGCGGGACTAGCGCTCATCAACAATGAGCAGTTCTTC.

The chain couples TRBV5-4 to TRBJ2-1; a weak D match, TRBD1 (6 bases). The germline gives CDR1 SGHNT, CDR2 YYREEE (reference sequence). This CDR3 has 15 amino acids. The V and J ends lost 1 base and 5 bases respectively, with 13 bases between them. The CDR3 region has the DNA TGTGCCAGCAGCTTGCGGGGACAAGGACACAATGAGCAGTTCTTC. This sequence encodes CASSLRGQGHNEQFF.

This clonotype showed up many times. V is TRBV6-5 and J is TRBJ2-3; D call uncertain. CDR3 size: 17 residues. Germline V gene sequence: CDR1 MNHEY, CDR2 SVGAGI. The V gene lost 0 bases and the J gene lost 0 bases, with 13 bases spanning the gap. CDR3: CASSYSKESPSTDTQYF. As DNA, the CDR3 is TGTGCCAGCAGTTACTCGAAGGAGTCTCCTAGCACAGATACGCAGTATTTT.

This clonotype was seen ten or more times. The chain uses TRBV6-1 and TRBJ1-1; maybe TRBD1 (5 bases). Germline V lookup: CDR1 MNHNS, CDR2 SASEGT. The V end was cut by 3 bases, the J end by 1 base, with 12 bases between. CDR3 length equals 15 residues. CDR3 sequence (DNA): TGTGCCAGCAGTGACTGGGGGTCGGGGAACACTGAAGCTTTCTTT. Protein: CASSDWGSGNTEAFF.

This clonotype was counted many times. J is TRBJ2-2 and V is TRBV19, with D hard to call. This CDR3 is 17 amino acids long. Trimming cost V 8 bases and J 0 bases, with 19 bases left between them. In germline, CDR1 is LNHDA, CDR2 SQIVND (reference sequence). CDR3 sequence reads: CASSPLGFKPNTGELFF. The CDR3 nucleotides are TGTGCCAGTTCGCCACTGGGCTTCAAACCGAACACCGGGGAGCTGTTTTTT.

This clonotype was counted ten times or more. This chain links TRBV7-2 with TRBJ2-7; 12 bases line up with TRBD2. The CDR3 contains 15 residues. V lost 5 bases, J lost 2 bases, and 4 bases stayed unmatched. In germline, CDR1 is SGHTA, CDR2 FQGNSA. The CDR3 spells CASSARTSGTYEQYF. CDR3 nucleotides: TGTGCCAGCAGCGCCCGGACTAGCGGGACCTACGAGCAGTACTTC.

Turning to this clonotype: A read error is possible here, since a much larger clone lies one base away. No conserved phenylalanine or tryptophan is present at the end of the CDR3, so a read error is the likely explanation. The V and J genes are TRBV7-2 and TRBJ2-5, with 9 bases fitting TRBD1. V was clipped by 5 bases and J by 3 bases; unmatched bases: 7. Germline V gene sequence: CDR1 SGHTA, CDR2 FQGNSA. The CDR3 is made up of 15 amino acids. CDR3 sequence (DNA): TGTGCCAGCAGCCCGTACAGGGGGCTCGAAGAGACCCAGTACTGC. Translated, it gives CASSPYRGLEETQYC.